Following are 18 T cell receptor beta chains from one sample sequenced in a study of identifying expanded T cells in peripheral blood. Produced via immunoSEQ multiplex PCR; TCRdb's table is partial and in-frame only. This sample carries around 90,000 clones, approximately 88% of them seen once, and the ten largest clones take under 4.5%. Material for sequencing was blood. Receptor source: a person aged 18 to 70 in good health.

The V call is TRBV9, the J call TRBJ2-2; 11 bases fit TRBD2. Germline lookup yields CDR1 SGDLS and CDR2 YYNGEE. This CDR3 comprises 16 residues. Germline trimming cut 2 bases from V and 1 base from J; bases unmatched to any gene: 1. In nucleotides, the CDR3 is TGTGCCAGCAGCGTCACTAGCGGGGGGAACACCGGGGAGCTGTTTTTT. Protein: CASSVTSGGNTGELFF.

The V and J genes are TRBV10-3 and TRBJ1-5, with D possibly TRBD1 on 5 matching bases. V gave up 6 bases and J gave up 0 bases, with 9 bases separating them. The CDR3 runs 14 residues. The germline gives CDR1 ENHRY, CDR2 SYGVKD. CDR3 nucleotides: TGTGCCATCAGCCAGGGAGATAGCAATCAGCCCCAGCATTTT. Amino acids: CAISQGDSNQPQHF.

This sequence joins TRBV7-9 and TRBJ2-2; D ambiguous. CDR3 size: 12 residues. CDR1 and CDR2 (germline): SEHNR, FQNEAQ (reference sequence). Trimming stripped 5 bases from V and 10 bases from J, with 11 bases between. CDR3 DNA sequence: TGTGCCAGCAGCCCGCTACTGGAGGAGCTGTTTTTT. The encoded protein is CASSPLLEELFF.

The chain links TRBV11-2 to TRBJ1-1; 9 bases match TRBD1. With V trimmed by 1 base and J by 1 base, 4 bases remained unmatched. Germline CDR1 is SGHAT and CDR2 is FQNNGV. This CDR3 comprises 16 residues. CDR3 DNA: TGTGCCAGCAGCTTAGTCCGGGACAGGGAGAACACTGAAGCTTTCTTT. It is translated as CASSLVRDRENTEAFF.

The chain recombines TRBV28 with TRBJ2-7, with D maybe TRBD2 (6 bases). Germline values: CDR1 MDHEN, CDR2 SYDVKM. Between the trimmed V and J ends, which lost 6 bases and 4 bases, there was a span of 16 bases. This CDR3 region has 14 residues. The CDR3 loop is CASRYRLEGYEQYF. The DNA for the CDR3 is TGTGCCAGCAGGTATAGACTAGAGGGGTACGAGCAGTACTTC.

The chain recombines TRBV27 with TRBJ2-2; no clear D. Trimming took off 1 base at V and 6 bases at J, with 12 bases between the two ends. CDR3 length: 15 residues. The germline V gene has CDR1 MNHEY and CDR2 SMNVEV (reference sequence). CDR3 sequence: CASSLWSARAGELFF. CDR3 nucleotide sequence: TGTGCCAGCAGTTTATGGTCTGCACGGGCCGGGGAGCTGTTTTTT.

Here the CDR3 DNA reads TGTGCCAGCAGCCCTTCCAGCGGGACAGCTAATGAAAAACTGTTTTTT. It encodes CASSPSSGTANEKLFF. V is TRBV7-6 and J is TRBJ1-4, with 7 bases aligning to TRBD1. Germline CDR1 reads SGHVS; CDR2 reads FNYEAQ. The CDR3 extends over 16 amino acids. Germline trimming cut 5 bases from V and 3 bases from J; bases unmatched to any gene: 9.

This chain connects TRBV5-1 to TRBJ2-5, with a weak D call TRBD1 (6 bases). Trimming took off 0 bases at V and 2 bases at J, with 11 bases between the two ends. The CDR3 covers 15 residues. Looked up from germline, CDR1 is SGHRS and CDR2 is YFSETQ. The CDR3 coding sequence is TGCGCCAGCAGCTTGGCCGGTGGGACACAAGAGACCCAGTACTTC. The encoded protein is CASSLAGGTQETQYF.

This chain uses TRBV9 with TRBJ2-7; possibly TRBD2 for D (6 bases). V lost 0 bases to trimming and J lost 4 bases, with 14 bases between them. CDR1 is SGDLS, CDR2 YYNGEE, per germline. The CDR3 is 15 amino acids. The CDR3 DNA follows: TGTGCCAGCAGCGTAGGTGCGGGACGGGCTTACGAGCAGTACTTC. Translating it yields CASSVGAGRAYEQYF.

The rearrangement joins TRBV20-1 to TRBJ2-7, with D unresolved. Deletions cut 3 bases from V and 6 bases from J, with 9 bases between. Germline CDR1 is DFQATT and CDR2 is SNEGSKA (reference sequence). The CDR3 contains 11 residues. The CDR3 region has the DNA TGCAGTGCTAGCGAAACCAGCGAGCAGTACTTC. This translates into CSASETSEQYF.

In DNA form, the CDR3 reads TGTGCCAGCAGCTTAGGGGCGGACCTTTACTACGAGCAGTACTTC. Translated: CASSLGADLYYEQYF. The chain uses TRBV7-2 and TRBJ2-7; no reliable D call. The V gene lost 1 base and the J gene lost 3 bases, with 13 bases spanning the gap. This CDR3 spans 15 amino acids. In germline, CDR1 is SGHTA, CDR2 FQGNSA.

Details on this clone: A read error may produce the germline difference seen at one junction end. This sequence joins TRBV9 and TRBJ1-1, with TRBD1 as a possible D gene (6 bases). Germline lookup yields CDR1 SGDLS and CDR2 YYNGEE. The CDR3 covers 13 residues. The CDR3 bases are TGCATGGGTAGGGACACCCCGAACACTGAAGCTTTCTTT. This gives the protein CMGRDTPNTEAFF.

The chain is built from TRBV30 and TRBJ2-2; TRBD2 agrees at 10 bases. The trim removed 1 base at V and 5 bases at J, leaving 4 bases unmatched. From germline, CDR1 is GTSNPN and CDR2 SVGIG (reference sequence). The CDR3 is 15 residues long. CDR3 DNA: TGTGCCTGGAGTGGGGGACTAGCGTTTACCGGGGAGCTGTTTTTT. It is translated as CAWSGGLAFTGELFF.

The chain links TRBV5-8 to TRBJ2-5; D may be TRBD2 (6 bases). This CDR3 spans 13 amino acids. Trimming left V 7 bases short and J 5 bases short, with 15 bases between. CDR1 and CDR2 (germline): SGHTS, YDEGEE. For the CDR3, the DNA is TGTGCCAGCCGGGTACGGGGGTTGGAGACCCAGTACTTC. This encodes CASRVRGLETQYF.

This rearrangement joins TRBV9 to TRBJ2-2, with 10 bases matching TRBD2. The CDR3 has 16 amino acids. The ends lost 4 bases at V and 3 bases at J; junction bases unmatched: 6. Looked up from germline, CDR1 is SGDLS and CDR2 is YYNGEE. Here the CDR3 reads CASSPPGTSDTGELFF. As DNA, the CDR3 is TGTGCCAGCAGCCCTCCCGGGACTAGCGACACCGGGGAGCTGTTTTTT.

This sequence joins TRBV11-2 and TRBJ1-3; 9 bases align to TRBD1. The V gene's germline CDR1 is SGHAT and CDR2 FQNNGV. This CDR3 comprises 16 residues. V shed 5 bases and J 7 bases; nucleotides not matched to a gene: 12. CDR3 DNA: TGTGCCAGCAGCGGAAACCCTGGACAGGGGCGGAACACCATATATTTT. Protein sequence: CASSGNPGQGRNTIYF. Variable domain in full (rest from reference TRBV11-2 and TRBJ1-3): EAGVAQSPRYKIIEKRQSVAFWCNPISGHATLYWYQQILGQGPKLLIQFQNNGVVDDSQLPKDRFSAERLKGVDSTLKIQPAKLEDSAVYLCASSGNPGQGRNTIYFGEGSWLTVV.

The chain uses TRBV18 and TRBJ1-1; D gene unclear. With 2 bases removed from V and 2 bases from J, the gap between germline ends came to 6 bases. The CDR3 covers 13 residues. Germline values: CDR1 KGHSH, CDR2 LQKENI. CDR3 DNA sequence: TGTGCCAGCTCACCAATTGAAAACACTGAAGCTTTCTTT. Residues: CASSPIENTEAFF.

The rearrangement links TRBV19 to TRBJ2-7, with 9 bases aligning to TRBD1. V shed 5 bases and J 6 bases; nucleotides not matched to a gene: 8. Germline assignment: CDR1 LNHDA and CDR2 SQIVND (reference sequence). CDR3 size: 14 residues. The CDR3 region is CASSVTGGASEQYF. CDR3 in DNA: TGTGCCAGTAGTGTAACAGGGGGCGCGAGCGAGCAGTACTTC.